A single sample gave rise to the 10 T cell receptor beta chains below, sequenced in a study of shared clonotypes between healthy human individuals. Profiled with immunoSEQ multiplex PCR; TCRdb holds only in-frame clones, not every one. The sample lists roughly 770,000 clones; 95% to 97% were seen once. CD8 cells classed as naive were CD45RO-negative and positively selected for CCR7, excluding terminally differentiated effector memory CD45RA+ cells. Sequenced input: naive CD8+ T cells sorted from blood. All receptors derive from a man under 40 in good health.

The CDR3 spells CASSFGLTMFYEQYF. The CDR3 DNA is TGTGCCAGCAGTTTTGGGCTTACTATGTTCTACGAGCAGTACTTC. V usage is TRBV27 and J usage is TRBJ2-7; the D is unclear. The V end was cut by 3 bases, the J end by 3 bases, with 15 bases between. Per germline, CDR1 MNHEY and CDR2 SMNVEV (reference sequence). The CDR3 totals 15 residues.

This chain connects TRBV10-1 to TRBJ2-7; perhaps TRBD1 as D (6 bases). Germline V CDR1 and CDR2: WNHNN, SYGVQD (reference sequence). V was cut by 0 bases and J by 3 bases, with 9 bases left in between. CDR3 size: 14 residues. Written as DNA, the CDR3 is TGCGCCAGCAGTGAGTCAGGCAGGGGCTACGAGCAGTACTTC. The encoded protein is CASSESGRGYEQYF.

This clone was detected a few times. DNA for the CDR3: TGTGCCAGCAGACGGACAGGGCTGGGCAATCAGCCCCAGCATTTT. Translating it yields CASRRTGLGNQPQHF. The V call is TRBV28, the J call TRBJ1-5; 8 bases are a match to TRBD1. The CDR3 consists of 15 residues. J lost 2 bases, V lost 6 bases, and 6 bases had no gene match. Germline CDR1 reads MDHEN; CDR2 reads SYDVKM.

The J gene is TRBJ2-5, the V gene TRBV9, with 8 bases identical to TRBD2. The ends lost 4 bases at V and 4 bases at J; junction bases unmatched: 6. The CDR3 contains 14 residues. The germline V gene encodes CDR1 SGDLS and CDR2 YYNGEE. CDR3 nucleotides: TGTGCCAGCAGCTACGATCTAGCGGGAGAGACCCAGTACTTC. This codes for CASSYDLAGETQYF.

The J gene is TRBJ2-1, the V gene TRBV5-6; D may be TRBD1 (5 bases). V was cut by 4 bases and J by 13 bases, with 18 bases left in between. The CDR3 is made up of 13 amino acids. The germline V gene has CDR1 SGHDT and CDR2 YYEEEE. The CDR3 sequence: CASSDELYRGQFF. DNA for the CDR3: TGTGCCAGCAGCGACGAGCTTTATAGGGGACAGTTCTTC.

This chain uses TRBV27 with TRBJ2-1; 7 bases agree with TRBD2. CDR3 length equals 14 residues. The germline V gene encodes CDR1 MNHEY and CDR2 SMNVEV (reference sequence). Germline trimming cut 7 bases from V and 5 bases from J; bases unmatched to any gene: 8. CDR3 protein: CASKPAGSDNEQFF. The CDR3 DNA reads as TGTGCCAGCAAGCCAGCGGGATCCGACAATGAGCAGTTCTTC.

The rearrangement links TRBV7-2 to TRBJ2-2; D is possibly TRBD1 (5 bases). The length of the CDR3 is 13 residues. Deletions cut 1 base from V and 6 bases from J, with 6 bases between. Germline loops: CDR1 SGHTA, CDR2 FQGNSA. The chain's CDR3 is CASSLVGAGELFF. The CDR3 bases are TGTGCCAGCAGCTTAGTAGGGGCCGGGGAGCTGTTTTTT.

The chain recombines TRBV6-6 with TRBJ2-7, with D perhaps TRBD1 (6 bases). Germline CDR1 and CDR2: MNHNY and SVGAGI (reference sequence). The CDR3 runs 16 residues. V was clipped by 5 bases and J by 0 bases, with 17 bases between them. CDR3 protein: CASSLDAGELSYEQYF. CDR3 nucleotides: TGTGCCAGCAGTCTGGATGCAGGGGAGCTCTCCTACGAGCAGTACTTC.

In this sample, this clone turned up once. J is TRBJ2-7 and V is TRBV5-6; 7 nucleotides line up with TRBD1. Losses at the gene ends were 4 bases for V and 3 bases for J; bases not matched to a gene: 4. The CDR3 totals 13 residues. CDR1 and CDR2 from the germline V gene are SGHDT and YYEEEE. The CDR3 spells CASSQNRGYEQYF. In DNA, the CDR3 is TGTGCCAGCAGCCAGAACAGGGGCTACGAGCAGTACTTC.

This sequence joins TRBV10-3 and TRBJ2-2; D possibly uses TRBD1 or TRBD2 (5 bases each). The germline V gene encodes CDR1 ENHRY and CDR2 SYGVKD. The CDR3 extends over 19 amino acids. V gave up 1 base and J gave up 3 bases, with 21 bases separating them. CDR3 amino acids: CAISELAGTEDIHTGELFF. The CDR3, as DNA: TGTGCCATCAGTGAGTTAGCCGGGACCGAAGACATTCACACCGGGGAGCTGTTTTTT.